This T cell receptor (beta chain) was recorded in a study of breast tumors, draining lymph nodes, adjacent tissues. Study-wide results and caveats: Tumors had less TCR diversity than lymph nodes, more than nontumor tissue. That most tumor T cells come from lymph nodes remained unproven. Data fit most tumor T cells coming from lymph node, expanding in tumor.

The CDR3 is 16 residues long. Germline CDR1 reads MNHEY; CDR2 reads SMNVEV (reference sequence). V lost 2 bases, J lost 2 bases, and 16 bases lay in between. This clonotype was recorded many times. What it recognizes is unknown. The lymph nodes were axillary draining lymph nodes from breast cancer patients. MiXCR, run by TCRdb on the multiplex PCR reads, gives a single entry per CDR3 protein. The sample carries fewer than 200,000 distinct CDR3 sequences, 30% to 40% recorded once. The sequenced sample consisted of axillary lymph node tissue. The TCR sequence derives from a female donor with breast cancer. Some clones in this sample may be carry-over from other donors' samples. The chain carries TRBV27 and TRBJ2-7, with D possibly being TRBD2 (5 bases). CDR3 protein: CASSLRATTFTYEQYF. The CDR3 DNA follows: TGTGCCAGCAGTTTAAGAGCGACTACCTTTACCTACGAGCAGTACTTC.